The 28 T cell receptor beta chains given below trace back to one sample, sequenced in a study of PD-1 blockade in classical Hodgkin lymphoma. Some clones are missing from TCRdb's copy, which holds only in-frame ones; the method was immunoSEQ multiplex PCR. The data show tens of thousands of clones, 70% to 80% seen once. Time point noted: cycle 4 day 1 (C4D1), after 6 weeks of nivolumab. Every single patient, without exception, relapsed after autologous stem cell transplantation, and brentuximab vedotin exposure varied. This material consisted of peripheral blood mononuclear cells (PBMCs), taken before the fourth cycle of nivolumab. Source of these receptors: a human donor with classical Hodgkin lymphoma.

This chain uses TRBV14 with TRBJ2-7, with D tentatively TRBD2 (5 bases). The CDR3 runs 14 residues. CDR1 SGHDN and CDR2 FVKESK come from the germline V gene. V was trimmed by 2 bases and J by 4 bases, leaving 12 bases between them. The CDR3 sequence: CASSQFMGSYEQYF. The CDR3 coding sequence is TGTGCCAGCAGCCAATTTATGGGGAGTTACGAGCAGTACTTC.

The chain joins TRBV6-5 to TRBJ2-5; a weak D match, TRBD2 (6 bases). The germline V and J ends were trimmed by 6 bases and 5 bases, with 16 bases remaining between them. The CDR3 runs 14 residues. Germline V lookup: CDR1 MNHEY, CDR2 SVGAGI. CDR3 bases: TGTGCCAGCAGGGGGGGAGGATTCCGGGAGACCCAGTACTTC. Translating it yields CASRGGGFRETQYF.

The chain links TRBV11-2 to TRBJ1-6, with D unclear. This CDR3 comprises 15 residues. The ends were cut back, 2 bases at V and 0 bases at J, with 5 bases in the middle. Germline lookup yields CDR1 SGHAT and CDR2 FQNNGV. The CDR3 DNA follows: TGTGCCAGCAGCTTAAGGAGCTCCTATAATTCACCCCTCCACTTT. This sequence encodes CASSLRSSYNSPLHF.

The chain links TRBV7-6 to TRBJ2-7, with a weak D call TRBD1 (6 bases). Trimming stripped 1 base from V and 6 bases from J, with 10 bases between. CDR1 and CDR2 (germline): SGHVS, FNYEAQ. The CDR3 runs 13 residues. CDR3 sequence reads: CASSLGGLLEQYF. In DNA, the CDR3 is TGTGCCAGCAGCTTAGGGGGGCTCCTCGAGCAGTACTTC.

In this sample, this clone turned up a few times. In DNA form, the CDR3 reads TGTGCCAGCAACGGGGGTGGGGTTAACTATGGCTACACCTTC. Its translation is CASNGGGVNYGYTF. The chain joins TRBV9 to TRBJ1-2; a possible D gene is TRBD1 (5 bases). The CDR3 runs 14 residues. With 6 bases removed from V and 1 base from J, the gap between germline ends came to 13 bases. CDR1 SGDLS and CDR2 YYNGEE come from the germline V gene.

The count of this clone is one. The chain joins TRBV9 to TRBJ1-3; D ambiguous. CDR3 length: 14 amino acids. The V and J ends lost 0 bases and 2 bases respectively, with 6 bases between them. In germline, CDR1 is SGDLS, CDR2 YYNGEE. The CDR3, as DNA: TGTGCCAGCAGCGTAGGTTGGGCTGGAAACACCATATATTTT. Translating it yields CASSVGWAGNTIYF.

J is TRBJ1-4 and V is TRBV30; 7 positions agree with TRBD1. With 2 bases clipped from V and 7 bases from J, the junction kept 7 bases outside the gene matches. The CDR3 has 14 amino acids. Germline V lookup: CDR1 GTSNPN, CDR2 SVGIG (reference sequence). CDR3 protein: CAWSSRGVGEKLFF. In DNA form, the CDR3 reads TGTGCCTGGAGTTCCAGGGGGGTGGGTGAAAAACTGTTTTTT.

The chain links TRBV6-5 to TRBJ1-1, with TRBD1 as a possible D gene (6 bases). The length of the CDR3 is 15 residues. The germline V gene has CDR1 MNHEY and CDR2 SVGAGI. V gave up 4 bases and J gave up 0 bases, with 12 bases separating them. CDR3 DNA sequence: TGTGCCAGCAGTTCACAGGGCCTTTTGAACACTGAAGCTTTCTTT. It yields the protein CASSSQGLLNTEAFF.

The rearrangement links TRBV4-1 to TRBJ1-2, with TRBD1 as a possible D gene (6 bases). CDR1 and CDR2 (germline): MGHRA, YSYEKL. This CDR3 is 15 amino acids long. V was clipped by 1 base and J by 2 bases, with 11 bases between them. The CDR3 DNA reads as TGCGCCAGCAGCCAAGTCCGACAGGCGAACTATGGCTACACCTTC. Its translation: CASSQVRQANYGYTF.

In this sample, this clone turned up once. CDR3 loop: CASSLGGQVYEGYTF. DNA for the CDR3: TGTGCCAGCAGCTTAGGAGGACAGGTCTACGAGGGCTACACCTTC. V gene TRBV7-2 combines with J gene TRBJ1-2; 7 nucleotides align to TRBD1. The CDR3 has 15 amino acids. CDR1 is SGHTA, CDR2 FQGNSA, per germline. Trimming took 1 base from V and 8 from J; bases not matched to a gene: 10.

The chain employs TRBV5-1 and TRBJ1-6; 8 positions match TRBD1. Trimming removed 2 bases from V and 8 bases from J; junction bases left unmatched: 6. Germline-derived CDR1 and CDR2 are SGHRS and YFSETQ. CDR3 length: 15 residues. The CDR3: CASSFNRGFDSPLHF. CDR3 DNA: TGCGCCAGCAGCTTTAACAGGGGGTTCGATTCACCCCTCCACTTT.

This clone has just a few counts. V gene TRBV4-3 combines with J gene TRBJ2-3; D gene unclear. The CDR3 length is 14 residues. Trimming shortened V by 1 base and J by 4 bases, and 9 bases separated the two germline ends. From germline, CDR1 is LGHNA and CDR2 YSLEER. The CDR3 loop reads CASSQGAVSDTQYF. CDR3 bases: TGCGCCAGCAGCCAAGGGGCAGTCTCAGATACGCAGTATTTT.

The chain has TRBV7-8 and TRBJ2-3; 8 nucleotides agree with TRBD2. CDR1 and CDR2 from the germline V gene are SGHVS and FQNEAQ. After removal of 0 bases from V and 4 bases from J, the junction contained 3 bases not matched to a gene. There are 15 residues in the CDR3. CDR3 sequence reads: CASSLASGVSDTQYF. The CDR3 DNA reads TGTGCCAGCAGCTTAGCTAGCGGGGTCTCAGATACGCAGTATTTT.

The rearrangement uses TRBV30 and TRBJ2-7; tentatively, D is TRBD1 or TRBD2 (5 bases each). The V end lost 5 bases, the J end lost 5 bases, and 25 bases lay between the germline ends. Germline V lookup: CDR1 GTSNPN, CDR2 SVGIG (reference sequence). The CDR3 totals 16 residues. CDR3 sequence reads: CAWSTTGGSRGHEQYF. The DNA for the CDR3 is TGTGCCTGGTCCACCACGGGTGGGTCTCGGGGCCACGAGCAGTACTTC.

The chain combines TRBV5-4 with TRBJ2-5; D may be TRBD1 (5 bases). CDR1 and CDR2 (germline): SGHNT, YYREEE (reference sequence). V shed 4 bases and J shed 5 bases, with 12 bases lying between them. This CDR3 region has 13 residues. Here the CDR3 reads CASSNPPGETQYF. The CDR3 region has the DNA TGTGCCAGCAGCAACCCGCCAGGGGAGACCCAGTACTTC.

The V gene is TRBV4-3, the J gene TRBJ2-2; tentatively, D is TRBD2 (5 bases). CDR1 and CDR2 from the germline V gene are LGHNA and YSLEER. CDR3 length equals 16 residues. V was cut by 0 bases and J by 4 bases, with 12 bases left in between. The CDR3: CASSQDRGLPTGELFF. The CDR3 region has the DNA TGCGCCAGCAGCCAAGATAGAGGACTTCCCACCGGGGAGCTGTTTTTT.

About this clone: In the same sample, other DNA sequences code for this CDR3. This chain connects TRBV18 to TRBJ1-1; TRBD1 matches 9 bases. Trimming at V came to 3 bases and at J to 1 base, leaving 3 bases not matched to a gene. The CDR3 consists of 15 residues. Germline V gene sequence: CDR1 KGHSH, CDR2 LQKENI. The CDR3 here is CASSPGQGRNTEAFF. In DNA, the CDR3 is TGTGCCAGCTCACCCGGACAGGGGAGGAACACTGAAGCTTTCTTT.

J is TRBJ1-4 and V is TRBV27; possible D gene TRBD1, 5 bases. CDR3 length: 17 amino acids. Trimming removed 2 bases from V and 0 bases from J, with 13 bases in between. The germline CDR1 and CDR2 sequences are MNHEY and SMNVEV (reference sequence). The CDR3 spells CASSLRSVGATNEKLFF. CDR3 DNA: TGTGCCAGCAGTTTACGATCCGTGGGGGCAACTAATGAAAAACTGTTTTTT. The entire variable domain, with the rest obtained from reference TRBV27 and TRBJ1-4, is as follows: EAQVTQNPRYLITVTGKKLTVTCSQNMNHEYMSWYRQDPGLGLRQIYYSMNVEVTDKGDVPEGYKVSRKEKRNFPLILESPSPNQTSLYFCASSLRSVGATNEKLFFGSGTQLSVL.

The V gene is TRBV6-5, the J gene TRBJ1-1; possible D gene TRBD1, 5 bases. Germline values: CDR1 MNHEY, CDR2 SVGAGI. The CDR3 consists of 13 residues. The ends were cut back, 4 bases at V and 3 bases at J, with 9 bases in the middle. The CDR3 region has the DNA TGTGCCAGCAGTTCTCAGGGTTACACTGAAGCTTTCTTT. This encodes CASSSQGYTEAFF.

This clone has just a few counts. This sequence joins TRBV18 and TRBJ1-5; 7 bases line up with TRBD1. Germline assignment: CDR1 KGHSH and CDR2 LQKENI. Germline trimming cut 2 bases from V and 2 bases from J; bases unmatched to any gene: 12. The CDR3 contains 18 residues. CDR3 sequence reads: CASSPGGQSEGGNQPQHF. Written as DNA, the CDR3 is TGTGCCAGCTCACCAGGGGGACAGTCCGAGGGGGGCAATCAGCCCCAGCATTTT.

This chain's CDR3 is CASRWGHSNGYTF. The DNA for the CDR3 is TGTGCCAGCAGATGGGGACACAGCAACGGCTACACCTTC. The chain couples TRBV6-5 to TRBJ1-2; D is perhaps TRBD1 (6 bases). The CDR3 covers 13 residues. V lost 6 bases, J lost 8 bases, and 16 bases lay in between. The germline V gene encodes CDR1 MNHEY and CDR2 SVGAGI.

The rearrangement uses TRBV19 and TRBJ2-5, with 10 bases that match TRBD1. CDR1 is LNHDA, CDR2 SQIVND, per germline (reference sequence). The length of the CDR3 is 16 residues. After removal of 5 bases from V and 1 base from J, the junction contained 7 bases not matched to a gene. CDR3: CASSLPGQGPQETQYF. In DNA form, the CDR3 reads TGTGCCAGTAGTCTGCCGGGACAGGGGCCCCAAGAGACCCAGTACTTC.

The chain combines TRBV5-4 with TRBJ2-6, with unresolved D. Germline V gene sequence: CDR1 SGHNT, CDR2 YYREEE (reference sequence). The CDR3 sequence is 18 residues long. V shed 1 base and J shed 4 bases, with 18 bases lying between them. The CDR3 here is CASSLSQVGPGGANVLTF. CDR3 DNA sequence: TGTGCCAGCAGCTTGTCGCAAGTCGGCCCCGGAGGGGCCAACGTCCTGACTTTC.

This clone showed up just once. The chain is built from TRBV5-6 and TRBJ1-1; D perhaps matches TRBD1 (6 bases). Germline loops: CDR1 SGHDT, CDR2 YYEEEE. V was pared by 4 bases and J by 2 bases, with 15 bases between. CDR3 length: 15 amino acids. The CDR3 DNA reads as TGTGCCAGCAGCCCCCAGCAGACAGGAAACACTGAAGCTTTCTTT. This codes for CASSPQQTGNTEAFF.

This chain joins TRBV7-3 and TRBJ1-2, with 10 bases matching TRBD1. The J segment lost 5 bases and the V segment lost 5 bases, leaving 2 bases of the junction unmatched. Germline V gives CDR1 SGHTA, CDR2 FQGTGA. CDR3 length equals 13 residues. The CDR3, as DNA: TGTGCCAGCAGCCCGGGACAGGGGTATGGCTACACCTTC. Translated, it gives CASSPGQGYGYTF.

The chain couples TRBV7-3 to TRBJ2-3; 8 bases fit TRBD2. The CDR3 is made up of 14 amino acids. Germline CDR1 reads SGHTA; CDR2 reads FQGTGA. V gave up 5 bases and J gave up 3 bases; unmatched junction bases: 4. CDR3 loop: CASSRSSGTDTQYF. The DNA for the CDR3 is TGTGCCAGCAGCCGCTCTAGCGGGACAGATACGCAGTATTTT.

The sample holds a few counts of this clone. J is TRBJ1-5 and V is TRBV9, with D tentatively TRBD1 (5 bases). V dropped 2 bases and J dropped 7 bases, with 16 bases sitting between them. The CDR3 has 15 residues. Looked up from germline, CDR1 is SGDLS and CDR2 is YYNGEE. The chain's CDR3 is CASSVTDSPMQPQHF. CDR3 DNA: TGTGCCAGCAGCGTTACTGACAGTCCCATGCAGCCCCAGCATTTT.

The chain uses TRBV5-4 and TRBJ1-6, with D uncertain. CDR3 length equals 13 residues. V lost 4 bases and J lost 5, with 7 bases in between. Germline assignment: CDR1 SGHNT and CDR2 YYREEE (reference sequence). The CDR3 reads CASSGGNNSPLHF. CDR3 nucleotides: TGTGCCAGCAGCGGCGGAAATAATTCACCCCTCCACTTT.